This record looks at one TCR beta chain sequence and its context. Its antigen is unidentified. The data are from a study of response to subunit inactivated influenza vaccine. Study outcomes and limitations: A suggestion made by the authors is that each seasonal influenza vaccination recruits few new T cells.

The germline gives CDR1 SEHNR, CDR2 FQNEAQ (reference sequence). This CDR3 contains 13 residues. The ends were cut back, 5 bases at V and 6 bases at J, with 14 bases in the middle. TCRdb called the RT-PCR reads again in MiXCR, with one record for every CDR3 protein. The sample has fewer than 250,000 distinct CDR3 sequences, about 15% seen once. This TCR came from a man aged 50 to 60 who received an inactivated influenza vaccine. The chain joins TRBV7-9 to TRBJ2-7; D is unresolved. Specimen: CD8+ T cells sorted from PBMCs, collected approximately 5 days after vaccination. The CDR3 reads CASSPGSGIEQYF. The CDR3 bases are TGTGCCAGCAGCCCTGGCTCTGGGATCGAGCAGTACTTC.